The clone carrying this T cell receptor (beta chain) was observed at least ten times. The antigen is unknown. Each donor (without exception) was a healthy Caucasian. V was clipped by 3 bases and J by 4 bases, with 13 bases between them. CDR3 size: 15 residues. CDR1 is SGHRS, CDR2 YFSETQ, per germline. The data were taken from a study of identical twins. Unique molecular identifiers were present on cDNA, and template switching added a universal primer site. TCRdb re-derived calls from the 5' RACE reads in MiXCR, one entry per CDR3 protein. The sample lists some 710,000 distinct CDR3 sequences, less than 7% occurring once. General observations from the study: Cord blood's abundant beta clonotypes had fewer insertions, unlike memory repertoires. Excess low generation probability was seen in twin-shared out-of-frame alpha sequences.

This chain uses TRBV5-1 with TRBJ2-2; D remains unclear. The sequence was obtained from a young man in good health. The source material was naive T cells sorted from blood. The CDR3 is CASSWESSGTGELFF. CDR3 bases: TGCGCCAGCAGCTGGGAAAGCTCGGGCACCGGGGAGCTGTTTTTT.